This T cell receptor (beta chain) came from a study of OX40 agonist ivuxolimab in advanced cancers. CDR1 and CDR2 (germline): KGHSH, LQKENI. The CDR3 runs to 14 residues. The V gene end was trimmed by 6 bases and the J gene end by 1 base; junction bases not matched to a gene: 3. Repertoires were generated with immunoSEQ multiplex PCR, while TCRdb's copy carries only in-frame clones and drops some. The sample holds more than 50,000 clones, about 80% seen once. V usage is TRBV18 and J usage is TRBJ1-1; 9 bases align to TRBD1. Sequenced material: CD4+ or CD8+ T cells sorted from blood, taken in a trial of the OX40 agonist ivuxolimab. The TCR sequence derives from an adult with an advanced solid tumor such as melanoma, head and neck, liver or kidney cancer. The CDR3 nucleotides read TGTGCCAGCTCGCGACAGGGGGGGAACACTGAAGCTTTCTTT. Its protein is CASSRQGGNTEAFF.